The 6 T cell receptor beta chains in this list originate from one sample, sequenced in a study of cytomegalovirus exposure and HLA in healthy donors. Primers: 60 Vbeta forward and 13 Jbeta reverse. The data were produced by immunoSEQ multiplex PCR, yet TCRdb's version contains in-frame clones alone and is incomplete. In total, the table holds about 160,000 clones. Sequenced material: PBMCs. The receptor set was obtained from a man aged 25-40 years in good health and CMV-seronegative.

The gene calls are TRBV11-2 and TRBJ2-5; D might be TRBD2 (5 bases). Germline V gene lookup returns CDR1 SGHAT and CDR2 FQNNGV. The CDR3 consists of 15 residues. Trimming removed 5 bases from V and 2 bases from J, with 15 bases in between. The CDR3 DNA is TGTGCCAGCAGCCCCCGAAGAGGGCAGCAAGAGACCCAGTACTTC. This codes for CASSPRRGQQETQYF.

The CDR3 spells CASSTRTSGRSYNEQFF. The DNA for the CDR3 is TGTGCCAGCAGTACCAGGACTAGCGGGAGGTCCTACAATGAGCAGTTCTTC. V is TRBV5-5 and J is TRBJ2-1; the match to TRBD2 covers 14 bases. After removal of 5 bases from V and 1 base from J, the junction contained 5 bases not matched to a gene. This CDR3 is built from 17 residues. The germline gives CDR1 SGHKS, CDR2 YYEKEE (reference sequence).

In nucleotides, the CDR3 is TGTGCCAGCAGCCCTAGAAGGGGCATCTATGGCTACACCTTC. Its protein product is CASSPRRGIYGYTF. V gene TRBV9 combines with J gene TRBJ1-2, with D perhaps TRBD1 (5 bases). Trimming shortened V by 4 bases and J by 4 bases, and 14 bases separated the two germline ends. The CDR3 runs 14 residues. The germline gives CDR1 SGDLS, CDR2 YYNGEE.

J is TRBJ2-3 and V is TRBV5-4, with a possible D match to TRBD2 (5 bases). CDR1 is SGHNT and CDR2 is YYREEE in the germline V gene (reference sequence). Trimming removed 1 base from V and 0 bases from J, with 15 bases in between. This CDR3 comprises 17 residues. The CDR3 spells CASSLSRGISSTDTQYF. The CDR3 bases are TGTGCCAGCAGCTTGAGCCGGGGAATATCTAGCACAGATACGCAGTATTTT.

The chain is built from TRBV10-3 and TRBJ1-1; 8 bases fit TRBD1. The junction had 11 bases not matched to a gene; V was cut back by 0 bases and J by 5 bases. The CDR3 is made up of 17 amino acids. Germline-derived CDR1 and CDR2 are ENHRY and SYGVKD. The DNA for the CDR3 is TGTGCCATCAGTGAGTCCGGCGTGACAGGGGCGCGGACTGAAGCTTTCTTT. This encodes CAISESGVTGARTEAFF.

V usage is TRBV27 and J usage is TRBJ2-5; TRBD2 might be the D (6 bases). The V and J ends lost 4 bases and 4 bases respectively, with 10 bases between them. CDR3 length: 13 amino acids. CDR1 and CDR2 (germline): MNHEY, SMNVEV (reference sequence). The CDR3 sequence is CASSYEGGETQYF. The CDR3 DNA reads TGTGCCAGCAGTTATGAGGGAGGAGAGACCCAGTACTTC.